The present entry profiles one TCR beta chain with its context. The DNA is left out, because the CDR3 cannot be placed on it with certainty; the CDR3 is given as TCRdb lists it. The data were obtained in a study of blood T cell repertoires in COVID-19. Study background: Samples came from the United States, Italy and Spain, spanning acute and convalescent COVID-19.

Inclusive of both ends, the CDR3 amounts to 15 amino acids. The germline V gene encodes CDR1 MDHEN and CDR2 SYDVKM. Only in-frame clones appear in the TCRdb table, and some are missing; sequencing was by immunoSEQ multiplex PCR. Of 200,000 to 300,000 clones listed, around 90% are singletons. This clonotype was obtained from a human donor in a cohort sampled during active COVID-19. V and J are TRBV28 and TRBJ1-1. The sequenced material came from peripheral blood. CDR3 loop: CASSSSGEVNTEAFF.